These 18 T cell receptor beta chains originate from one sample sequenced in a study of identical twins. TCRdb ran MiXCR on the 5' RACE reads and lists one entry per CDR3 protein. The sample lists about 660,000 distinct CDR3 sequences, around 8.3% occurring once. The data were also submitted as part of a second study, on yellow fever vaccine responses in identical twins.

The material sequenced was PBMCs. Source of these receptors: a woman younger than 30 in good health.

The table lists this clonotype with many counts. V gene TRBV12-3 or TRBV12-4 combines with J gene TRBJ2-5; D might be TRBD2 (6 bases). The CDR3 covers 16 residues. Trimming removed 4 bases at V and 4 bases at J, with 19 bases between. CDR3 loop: CASSSILGLEGETQYF. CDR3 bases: TGTGCCAGCAGTTCTATACTAGGGCTGGAGGGAGAGACCCAGTACTTC.

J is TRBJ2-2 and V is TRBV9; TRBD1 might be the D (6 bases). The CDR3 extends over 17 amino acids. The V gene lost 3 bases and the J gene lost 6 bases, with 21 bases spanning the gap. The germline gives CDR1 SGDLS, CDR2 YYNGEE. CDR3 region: CASSATGSVSVAGELFF. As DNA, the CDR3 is TGTGCCAGCAGCGCTACAGGGTCGGTATCTGTCGCCGGGGAGCTGTTTTTT.

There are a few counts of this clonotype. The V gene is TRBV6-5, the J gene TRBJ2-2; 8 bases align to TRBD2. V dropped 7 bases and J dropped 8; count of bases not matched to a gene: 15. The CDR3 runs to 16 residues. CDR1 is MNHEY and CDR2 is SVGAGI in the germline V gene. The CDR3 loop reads CASIRTSRGVGGELFF. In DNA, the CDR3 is TGTGCCAGCATTAGGACTAGCCGGGGTGTGGGTGGGGAGCTGTTTTTT.

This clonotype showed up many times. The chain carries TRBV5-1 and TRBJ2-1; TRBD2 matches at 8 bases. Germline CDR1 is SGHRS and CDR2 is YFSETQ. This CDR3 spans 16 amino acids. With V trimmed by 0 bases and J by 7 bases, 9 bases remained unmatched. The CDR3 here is CASSLVSGGAGNEQFF. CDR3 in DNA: TGCGCCAGCAGCTTGGTGTCGGGGGGGGCGGGGAATGAGCAGTTCTTC.

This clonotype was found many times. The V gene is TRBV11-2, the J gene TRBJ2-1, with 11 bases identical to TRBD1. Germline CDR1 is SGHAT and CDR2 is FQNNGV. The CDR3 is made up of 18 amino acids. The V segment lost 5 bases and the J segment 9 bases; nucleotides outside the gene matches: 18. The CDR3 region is CASSIQRRTGGQQGEQFF. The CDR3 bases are TGTGCCAGCAGCATACAAAGAAGGACAGGGGGCCAACAGGGTGAGCAGTTCTTC.

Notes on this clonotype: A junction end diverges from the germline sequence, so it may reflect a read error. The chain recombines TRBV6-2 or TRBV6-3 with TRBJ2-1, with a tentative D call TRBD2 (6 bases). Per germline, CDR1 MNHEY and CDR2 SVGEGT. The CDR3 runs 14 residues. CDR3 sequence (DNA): TGTGCCAGCACGGGACTTACGGGTTACAATGAGCGGTTCTTC. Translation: CASTGLTGYNERFF.

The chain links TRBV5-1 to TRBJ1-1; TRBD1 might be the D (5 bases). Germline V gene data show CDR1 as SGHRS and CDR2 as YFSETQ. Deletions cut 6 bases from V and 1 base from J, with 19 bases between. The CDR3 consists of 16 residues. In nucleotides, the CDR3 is TGCGCCAGCAAACCAAAACGGTGGGGGTGGAACACTGAAGCTTTCTTT. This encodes CASKPKRWGWNTEAFF.

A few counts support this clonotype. CDR3: CASSKRTSGVAGELFF. The CDR3 DNA sequence: TGTGCCAGCAGCAAGCGGACTAGCGGGGTCGCGGGGGAGCTGTTTTTT. The V and J genes are TRBV9 and TRBJ2-2; 12 bases fit TRBD2. The trim removed 4 bases at V and 8 bases at J, leaving 9 bases unmatched. CDR3 size: 16 residues. Germline values: CDR1 SGDLS, CDR2 YYNGEE.

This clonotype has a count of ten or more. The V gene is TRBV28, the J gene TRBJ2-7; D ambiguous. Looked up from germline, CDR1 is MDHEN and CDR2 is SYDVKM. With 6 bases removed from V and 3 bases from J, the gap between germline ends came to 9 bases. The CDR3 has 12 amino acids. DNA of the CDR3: TGTGCCAGCAGCTCACCCGTCTACGAGCAGTACTTC. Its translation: CASSSPVYEQYF.

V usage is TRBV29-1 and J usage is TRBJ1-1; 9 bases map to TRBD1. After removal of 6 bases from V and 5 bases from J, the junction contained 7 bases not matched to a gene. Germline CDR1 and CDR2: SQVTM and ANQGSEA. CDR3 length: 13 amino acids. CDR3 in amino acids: CSVWDRAGTEAFF. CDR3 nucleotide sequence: TGCAGCGTATGGGACAGGGCTGGAACTGAAGCTTTCTTT. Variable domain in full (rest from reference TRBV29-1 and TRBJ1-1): SAVISQKPSRDICQRGTSLTIQCQVDSQVTMMFWYRQQPGQSLTLIATANQGSEATYESGFVIDKFPISRPNLTFSTLTVSNMSPEDSSIYLCSVWDRAGTEAFFGQGTRLTVV.

CDR3 DNA sequence: TGTGCCAGCAGCCGGGACAGGGGCGTAGTCACTGAAGCTTTCTTT. Its translation: CASSRDRGVVTEAFF. The chain joins TRBV7-2 to TRBJ1-1; the match to TRBD1 covers 10 bases. V trimming: 5 bases; J trimming: 4 bases; junction bases outside the gene matches: 7. Germline values: CDR1 SGHTA, CDR2 FQGNSA. The CDR3 is made up of 15 amino acids.

CDR3 region: CASSIGRGAVLGSPLHF. Written as DNA, the CDR3 is TGTGCCAGTAGTATAGGACGGGGAGCGGTTCTCGGTTCACCCCTCCACTTT. V and J are TRBV19 and TRBJ1-6; D remains unclear. Deletions cut 1 base from V and 9 bases from J, with 19 bases between. CDR3 size: 17 residues. Germline V lookup: CDR1 LNHDA, CDR2 SQIVND (reference sequence).

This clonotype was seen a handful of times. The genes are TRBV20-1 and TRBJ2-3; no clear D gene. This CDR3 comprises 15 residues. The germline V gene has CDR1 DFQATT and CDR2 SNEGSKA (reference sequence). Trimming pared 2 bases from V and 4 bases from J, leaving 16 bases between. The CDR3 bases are TGCAGTGCTAGAAGGACGTATACGAGCCCAGATACGCAGTATTTT. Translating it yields CSARRTYTSPDTQYF.

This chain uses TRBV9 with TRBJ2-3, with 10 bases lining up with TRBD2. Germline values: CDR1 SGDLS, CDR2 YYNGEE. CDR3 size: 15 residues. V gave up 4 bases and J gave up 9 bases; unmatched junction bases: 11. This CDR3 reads CASSPAGTSVFTQYF. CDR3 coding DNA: TGTGCCAGCAGCCCGGCGGGGACTAGCGTATTCACGCAGTATTTT.

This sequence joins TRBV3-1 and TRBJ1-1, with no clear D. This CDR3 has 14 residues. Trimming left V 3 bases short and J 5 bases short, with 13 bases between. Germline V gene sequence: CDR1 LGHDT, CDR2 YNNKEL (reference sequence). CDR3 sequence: CASSQSGVGTEAFF. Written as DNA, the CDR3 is TGTGCCAGCAGCCAGAGCGGGGTCGGGACTGAAGCTTTCTTT.

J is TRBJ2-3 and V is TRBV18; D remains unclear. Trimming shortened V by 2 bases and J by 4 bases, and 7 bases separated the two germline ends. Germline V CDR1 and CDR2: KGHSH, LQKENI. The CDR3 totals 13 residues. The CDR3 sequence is CASSPKGADTQYF. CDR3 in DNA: TGTGCCAGCTCACCAAAGGGCGCAGATACGCAGTATTTT.

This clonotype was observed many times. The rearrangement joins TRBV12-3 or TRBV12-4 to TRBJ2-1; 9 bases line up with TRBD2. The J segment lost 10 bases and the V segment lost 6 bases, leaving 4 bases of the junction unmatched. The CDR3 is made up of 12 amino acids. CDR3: CASRAGGFEQFF. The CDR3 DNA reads TGTGCCAGCAGGGCGGGAGGGTTCGAGCAGTTCTTC.

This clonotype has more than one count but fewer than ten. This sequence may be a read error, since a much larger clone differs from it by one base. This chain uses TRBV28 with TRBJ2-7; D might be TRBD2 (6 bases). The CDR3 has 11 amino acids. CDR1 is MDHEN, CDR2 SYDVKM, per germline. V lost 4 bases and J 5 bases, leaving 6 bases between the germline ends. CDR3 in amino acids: CASSWGDEQYF. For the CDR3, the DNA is TGTGCCAGCAGTTGGGGGGACGAGCAGTACTTC.